These 25 T cell receptor beta chains were all obtained from the same sample, sequenced in a study of T cell responses to AZD1222 COVID-19 vaccine. Data came from immunoSEQ multiplex PCR; TCRdb stores just in-frame clones and leaves some out. The sample carries approximately 180,000 clones, over 85% recorded once. Here the sequenced sample was peripheral blood, taken 28 days after the second dose of the MenACWY control vaccine. Every receptor here comes from an adult who received the MenACWY meningococcal vaccine as a control.

This chain joins TRBV7-9 and TRBJ2-1, with D perhaps being TRBD1 or TRBD2 (6 bases each). Germline assignment: CDR1 SEHNR and CDR2 FQNEAQ (reference sequence). The CDR3 spans 15 residues. V was cut by 6 bases and J by 8 bases, with 20 bases left in between. CDR3 protein: CASRIGGTLVDEQFF. As DNA, the CDR3 is TGTGCCAGCAGGATAGGGGGGACACTAGTCGATGAGCAGTTCTTC.

This clone was counted a single time. The sample contains more than one DNA sequence encoding this CDR3. The chain has TRBV30 and TRBJ1-3; D call uncertain. The CDR3 is 14 residues long. Germline V gives CDR1 GTSNPN, CDR2 SVGIG (reference sequence). The germline V and J ends were trimmed by 0 bases and 4 bases, with 10 bases remaining between them. The CDR3: CAWSVLTGGNTIYF. The CDR3 nucleotides are TGTGCCTGGAGTGTCCTGACGGGAGGAAACACCATATATTTT. Together with reference TRBV30 and TRBJ1-3, the CDR3 gives the full variable domain: SQTIHQWPATLVQPVGSPLSLECTVEGTSNPNLYWYRQAAGRGLQLLFYSVGIGQISSEVPQNLSASRPQDRQFILSSKKLLLSDSGFYLCAWSVLTGGNTIYFGEGSWLTVV.

This clone has only one observation. The gene calls are TRBV7-2 and TRBJ2-1; tentative D call: TRBD1 (5 bases). This CDR3 has 16 amino acids. Trimming shortened V by 1 base and J by 0 bases, and 10 bases separated the two germline ends. Germline V lookup: CDR1 SGHTA, CDR2 FQGNSA. CDR3 in amino acids: CASSLGGGASYNEQFF. DNA for the CDR3: TGTGCCAGCAGCTTAGGGGGCGGAGCCTCCTACAATGAGCAGTTCTTC.

This chain joins TRBV5-1 and TRBJ2-7; 12 nucleotides match TRBD1. In germline, CDR1 is SGHRS, CDR2 YFSETQ. This CDR3 spans 16 amino acids. J gave up 2 bases and V 7 bases, and 10 bases lay outside the gene matches. CDR3 nucleotide sequence: TGCGCCAGCGCGATGTCCGGGACAGGGGGCACCTACGAGCAGTACTTC. Protein sequence: CASAMSGTGGTYEQYF.

The V call is TRBV5-6, the J call TRBJ2-5, with TRBD2 matching 12 bases. V was pared by 4 bases and J by 3 bases, with 7 bases of the junction left unmatched. The CDR3 is made up of 16 amino acids. The germline gives CDR1 SGHDT, CDR2 YYEEEE. The CDR3 DNA is TGTGCCAGCAGCCCGACTAGCGGGAGCTTTGAAGAGACCCAGTACTTC. Translating gives CASSPTSGSFEETQYF. Filled out from reference TRBV5-6 and TRBJ2-5, the complete variable domain reads DAGVTQSPTHLIKTRGQQVTLRCSPKSGHDTVSWYQQALGQGPQFIFQYYEEEERQRGNFPDRFSGHQFPNYSSELNVNALLLGDSALYLCASSPTSGSFEETQYFGPGTRLLVL.

V and J are TRBV19 and TRBJ2-7; the D gene is possibly TRBD1 (5 bases). The CDR3 has 13 amino acids. Deletions cut 3 bases from V and 5 bases from J, with 11 bases between. The V gene's germline CDR1 is LNHDA and CDR2 SQIVND (reference sequence). The DNA for the CDR3 is TGTGCCAGTAGTATGGGGCAGAACAACGAGCAGTACTTC. Encoded protein: CASSMGQNNEQYF.

The chain carries TRBV7-2 and TRBJ1-6; D call uncertain. Germline V gene lookup returns CDR1 SGHTA and CDR2 FQGNSA. The CDR3 spans 14 residues. Trimming cost V 5 bases and J 7 bases, with 12 bases left between them. The CDR3 protein is CASSPSRSNSPLHF. DNA of the CDR3: TGTGCCAGCAGCCCGAGTCGTAGCAATTCACCCCTCCACTTT.

The chain employs TRBV19 and TRBJ1-5; D gene unclear. The germline V gene has CDR1 LNHDA and CDR2 SQIVND (reference sequence). This CDR3 region has 15 residues. V dropped 3 bases and J dropped 0 bases, with 9 bases sitting between them. DNA of the CDR3: TGTGCCAGTAGTATCTTCGGAGATAGCAATCAGCCCCAGCATTTT. It yields the protein CASSIFGDSNQPQHF.

The rearrangement uses TRBV7-8 and TRBJ2-1; 7 bases agree with TRBD2. The CDR3 has 15 amino acids. Germline assignment: CDR1 SGHVS and CDR2 FQNEAQ. The trim removed 5 bases at V and 0 bases at J, leaving 4 bases unmatched. The CDR3, as DNA: TGTGCCAGCAGCGGGACGGGGGGCTCCTACAATGAGCAGTTCTTC. Encoded protein: CASSGTGGSYNEQFF.

This chain links TRBV19 with TRBJ2-7, with 11 bases aligning to TRBD2. Looked up from germline, CDR1 is LNHDA and CDR2 is SQIVND (reference sequence). After removal of 3 bases from V and 0 bases from J, the junction contained 4 bases not matched to a gene. This CDR3 is built from 16 residues. DNA of the CDR3: TGTGCCAGTAGTATTGTCGGGACTAGCGGCTCCTACGAGCAGTACTTC. Its translation is CASSIVGTSGSYEQYF.

This chain joins TRBV27 and TRBJ1-2, with D maybe TRBD1 (6 bases). V was cut by 5 bases and J by 8 bases, with 15 bases left in between. This CDR3 spans 13 amino acids. CDR1 and CDR2 from the germline V gene are MNHEY and SMNVEV (reference sequence). In DNA form, the CDR3 reads TGTGCCAGCAGTCCCAGGGGAATTGGCGGCTACACCTTC. Translated: CASSPRGIGGYTF.

This clone showed up just a few times. The chain has TRBV27 and TRBJ2-7, with D maybe TRBD2 (5 bases). Germline V gene lookup returns CDR1 MNHEY and CDR2 SMNVEV (reference sequence). Trimming shortened V by 5 bases and J by 2 bases, and 16 bases separated the two germline ends. The CDR3 spans 15 residues. CDR3 region: CASSPTWRAAYEQYF. CDR3 coding DNA: TGTGCCAGCAGTCCCACCTGGCGGGCCGCCTACGAGCAGTACTTC.

This chain uses TRBV19 with TRBJ2-1; D is possibly TRBD2 (6 bases). The CDR3 spans 14 residues. The V end was cut by 5 bases, the J end by 2 bases, with 10 bases between. Germline V gene sequence: CDR1 LNHDA, CDR2 SQIVND (reference sequence). The CDR3 nucleotides read TGTGCCAGTAGTCGGGAGTACGCCTACAATGAGCAGTTCTTC. Translation: CASSREYAYNEQFF. Based on the CDR3 plus reference TRBV19 and TRBJ2-1, the full variable domain is DGGITQSPKYLFRKEGQNVTLSCEQNLNHDAMYWYRQDPGQGLRLIYYSQIVNDFQKGDIAEGYSVSREKKESFPLTVTSAQKNPTAFYLCASSREYAYNEQFFGPGTRLTVL.

The chain carries TRBV3-1 (or the pseudogene TRBV3-2) and TRBJ2-3; D not resolved. There are 15 residues in the CDR3. The V gene lost 0 bases and the J gene lost 2 bases, with 9 bases spanning the gap. Germline CDR1 LGHDT, CDR2 YNNKEL (reference sequence). CDR3 region: CASSQDALLTDTQYF. The DNA of the CDR3 is TGTGCCAGCAGCCAAGATGCCCTCCTCACAGATACGCAGTATTTT.

The rearrangement joins TRBV7-2 to TRBJ2-1; 13 nucleotides match TRBD2. V shed 5 bases, J shed 10 bases, and the junction held 5 bases outside the gene matches. This CDR3 has 14 amino acids. The germline V gene encodes CDR1 SGHTA and CDR2 FQGNSA. The CDR3 bases are TGTGCCAGCAGCCCAGGACTAGCGGGGGCCGAGCAGTTCTTC. Protein product: CASSPGLAGAEQFF.

The chain has TRBV19 and TRBJ2-6; D perhaps matches TRBD1 (5 bases). V lost 4 bases, J lost 0 bases, and 10 bases lay in between. This CDR3 comprises 16 residues. Per germline, CDR1 LNHDA and CDR2 SQIVND (reference sequence). In DNA form, the CDR3 reads TGTGCCAGTAGTACATACGACAGCTCTGGGGCCAACGTCCTGACTTTC. This gives the protein CASSTYDSSGANVLTF.

The chain links TRBV5-4 to TRBJ1-2; D remains unclear. V lost 4 bases and J lost 5, with 12 bases in between. The CDR3 has 13 residues. Germline V CDR1 and CDR2: SGHNT, YYREEE (reference sequence). DNA for the CDR3: TGTGCCAGCAGCGTTTGGACGGAGTATGGCTACACCTTC. Its protein product is CASSVWTEYGYTF. Supplemented by reference TRBV5-4 and TRBJ1-2, the full variable domain reads ETGVTQSPTHLIKTRGQQVTLRCSSQSGHNTVSWYQQALGQGPQFIFQYYREEENGRGNFPPRFSGLQFPNYSSELNVNALELDDSALYLCASSVWTEYGYTFGSGTRLTVV.

The J gene is TRBJ2-1, the V gene TRBV7-3, with 8 bases matching TRBD2. The CDR3 covers 16 residues. The junction had 9 bases not matched to a gene; V was cut back by 2 bases and J by 6 bases. The germline V gene has CDR1 SGHTA and CDR2 FQGTGA. CDR3 amino acids: CASSLVGGRPLNEQFF. CDR3 sequence (DNA): TGTGCCAGCAGCTTAGTGGGCGGGAGGCCCCTCAATGAGCAGTTCTTC. The full variable domain, rest sourced from reference TRBV7-3 and TRBJ2-1, is GAGVSQTPSNKVTEKGKYVELRCDPISGHTALYWYRQSLGQGPEFLIYFQGTGAADDSGLPNDRFFAVRPEGSVSTLKIQRTERGDSAVYLCASSLVGGRPLNEQFFGPGTRLTVL.

The chain is built from TRBV27 and TRBJ2-1; D is undetermined. The CDR3 is 11 residues long. Germline V gives CDR1 MNHEY, CDR2 SMNVEV (reference sequence). V was shortened by 6 bases and J by 7 bases, with 7 bases between the two germline ends. CDR3: CASRVWNEQFF. The CDR3 DNA is TGTGCCAGCAGGGTTTGGAATGAGCAGTTCTTC.

This chain links TRBV29-1 with TRBJ1-1, with 9 positions matching TRBD1. Germline values: CDR1 SQVTM, CDR2 ANQGSEA. This CDR3 is built from 15 residues. V shed 4 bases, J shed 5 bases, and the junction held 11 bases outside the gene matches. The CDR3 protein is CSVVGTGPTGTEAFF. In nucleotides, the CDR3 is TGCAGCGTTGTGGGGACAGGGCCCACTGGAACTGAAGCTTTCTTT.

The CDR3 protein is CASSLGSLVEQYF. The CDR3 region has the DNA TGTGCCAGCAGCTTAGGTAGCCTAGTTGAGCAGTACTTC. The V call is TRBV7-9, the J call TRBJ2-7; D gene unclear. Germline CDR1 reads SEHNR; CDR2 reads FQNEAQ (reference sequence). With 1 base removed from V and 7 bases from J, the gap between germline ends came to 11 bases. The CDR3 runs 13 residues.

The rearrangement joins TRBV19 to TRBJ2-1; D perhaps matches TRBD2 (5 bases). The germline V and J ends were trimmed by 5 bases and 15 bases, with 17 bases remaining between them. The CDR3 is 12 residues long. The germline V gene encodes CDR1 LNHDA and CDR2 SQIVND (reference sequence). CDR3 nucleotide sequence: TGTGCCAGTAGTTACACTCACGGGGTCCCGTTCTTC. Translation: CASSYTHGVPFF.

The chain recombines TRBV3-1 (or the pseudogene TRBV3-2) with TRBJ1-2, with a possible D match to TRBD1 (5 bases). The CDR3 is made up of 16 amino acids. Germline V gives CDR1 LGHDT, CDR2 YNNKEL (reference sequence). V shed 1 base and J shed 3 bases, with 15 bases lying between them. CDR3 loop: CASSQVQGDRHYGYTF. The CDR3 nucleotides read TGTGCCAGCAGCCAAGTGCAGGGCGATCGCCACTATGGCTACACCTTC.

This chain connects TRBV5-1 to TRBJ2-1, with D unresolved. Trimming removed 2 bases from V and 0 bases from J, with 9 bases in between. CDR1 and CDR2 from the germline V gene are SGHRS and YFSETQ. This CDR3 is built from 15 residues. The CDR3 region has the DNA TGCGCCAGCAGCTTTGGCCTAAGCTCCTACAATGAGCAGTTCTTC. Its protein is CASSFGLSSYNEQFF.

The chain employs TRBV6-5 and TRBJ2-5; possibly TRBD1 for D (6 bases). Trimming cost V 4 bases and J 1 base, with 10 bases left between them. This CDR3 is 14 amino acids long. Per germline, CDR1 MNHEY and CDR2 SVGAGI. CDR3 amino acids: CASSSSTGQETQYF. The CDR3 DNA sequence: TGTGCCAGCAGTTCGTCGACAGGCCAAGAGACCCAGTACTTC.